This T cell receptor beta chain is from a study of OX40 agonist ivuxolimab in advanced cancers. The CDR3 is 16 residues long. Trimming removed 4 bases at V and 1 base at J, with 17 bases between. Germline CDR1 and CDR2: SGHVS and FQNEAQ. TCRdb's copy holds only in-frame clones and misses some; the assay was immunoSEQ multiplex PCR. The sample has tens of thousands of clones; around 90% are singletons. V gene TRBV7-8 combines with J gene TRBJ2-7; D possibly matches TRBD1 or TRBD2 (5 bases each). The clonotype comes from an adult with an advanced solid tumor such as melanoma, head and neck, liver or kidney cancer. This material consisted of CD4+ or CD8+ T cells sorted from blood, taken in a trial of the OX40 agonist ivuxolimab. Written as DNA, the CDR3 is TGTGCCAGCAGCTCCCTCTCCGGGGCATATTCCTACGAGCAGTACTTC. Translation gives CASSSLSGAYSYEQYF.